This is a list of T cell receptor beta chains from one sample in a study of cytomegalovirus exposure and HLA in healthy donors. The assay was immunoSEQ multiplex PCR, and TCRdb's table has in-frame clones only and misses some. This sample contains 35,000 to 45,000 clones. The sequenced sample was PBMCs. The receptors were sampled from a man aged 25-45 years in good health and CMV-seronegative. CDR3s include the opening cysteine and the closing phenylalanine or tryptophan. The order of the fields is CDR3 length, D gene, J gene, V gene, clone size, CDR3 DNA, CDR3 protein. A D gene is named only where the DNA matches it firmly. Not all rows give a size; the values are once, few, many and, for expanded clones, a class.

15 | TRBD2 | TRBJ2-1 | TRBV4-2 | . | TGTGCCAGCAGCCAGACTAGCGGCTCCTACAATGAGCAGTTCTTC | CASSQTSGSYNEQFF
13 | . | TRBJ2-3 | TRBV4-3 | . | TGCGCCAGCAGCCAACCCGGGGCAGATACGCAGTATTTT | CASSQPGADTQYF
14 | TRBD1 | TRBJ1-2 | TRBV25-1 | . | TGTGCCAGCAGCGGGACGGACAGGGTCTATGGCTACACCTTC | CASSGTDRVYGYTF
12 | . | TRBJ2-3 | TRBV7-9 | . | TGTGCCAGCAGATTATCCCGAGATACGCAGTATTTT | CASRLSRDTQYF
19 | TRBD2 | TRBJ2-4 | TRBV5-5 | . | TGTGCCAGCAGCGCTCGTCTAGCGGGGGGGCCCGTAGCCAAAAACATTCAGTACTTC | CASSARLAGGPVAKNIQYF
16 | TRBD2 | TRBJ2-1 | TRBV10-3 | . | TGTGCCATCACTTCCCGACTAGCGGGAGGGCCAGGTGAGCAGTTCTTC | CAITSRLAGGPGEQFF
13 | . | TRBJ1-3 | TRBV18 | . | TGTGCCAGCTCCCCCAGCTCTGGAAACACCATATATTTT | CASSPSSGNTIYF
17 | TRBD2 | TRBJ2-1 | TRBV5-1 | . | TGCGCCAGCAGCCGTGGACTAGCGACCCTCTCCTACAATGAGCAGTTCTTC | CASSRGLATLSYNEQFF
16 | TRBD1 | TRBJ1-2 | TRBV6-6 | . | TGTGCCAGCAGCGGACAGGAACCTTCAGCTAACTATGGCTACACCTTC | CASSGQEPSANYGYTF
14 | . | TRBJ2-5 | TRBV7-8 | . | TGTGCCAGCAGCTTAGGCGTGATCCAAGAGACCCAGTACTTC | CASSLGVIQETQYF
13 | . | TRBJ1-6 | TRBV15 | . | TGTGCCACCAGTCCCCCCTTCAATTCACCCCTCCACTTT | CATSPPFNSPLHF
13 | . | TRBJ1-2 | TRBV5-1 | . | TGCGCCAGCAGCTTGGGTCCAGGGCATGGCTACACCTTC | CASSLGPGHGYTF
13 | . | TRBJ2-5 | TRBV6-1 | . | TGTGCCAGCGGCAGACAGATCCAAGAGACCCAGTACTTC | CASGRQIQETQYF
21 | TRBD2 | TRBJ2-2 | TRBV4-3 | . | TGCGCCAGCAGCCAGAGGACTAGCGGGGGGTCCAAAATTTCGAACACCGGGGAGCTGTTTTTT | CASSQRTSGGSKISNTGELFF
16 | TRBD1 | TRBJ2-3 | TRBV23-1 | . | TGCGCCAGCAGTCAATCCTGGGACAGATACACAGATACGCAGTATTTT | CASSQSWDRYTDTQYF
15 | TRBD2 | TRBJ2-7 | TRBV4-2 | . | TGTGCCAGCAGCCAAGATGCTAGCGGGAACGTCGGGCGGTACTTC | CASSQDASGNVGRYF
17 | . | TRBJ1-3 | TRBV5-1 | . | TGCGCCAGCAGCTTGTCTTTCAGGGCCAACTCTGGAAACACCATATATTTT | CASSLSFRANSGNTIYF
13 | . | TRBJ2-1 | TRBV4-1 | . | TGCGCCAGCAGCCACCGCGGCCCGACGAAGCAGTTCTTC | CASSHRGPTKQFF
19 | TRBD1 | TRBJ1-2 | TRBV27 | . | TGTGCCAGCAGTTTCTCTGGTAGGGGGCTCACCATCCCGAACTATGGCTACACCTTC | CASSFSGRGLTIPNYGYTF
16 | . | TRBJ1-2 | TRBV9 | . | TGTGCCAGCAGCGTAGACTTGGAGCGGCCGTACTATGGCTACACCTTC | CASSVDLERPYYGYTF
17 | TRBD2 | TRBJ2-7 | TRBV6-1 | . | TGTGCCAGCAGTGACGGGGGGGGAAGCGGTGACCCCTACGAGCAGTACTTC | CASSDGGGSGDPYEQYF
14 | . | TRBJ2-7 | TRBV11-2 | . | TGTGCCAGCAGCTTTCGGAGTAACCTCTACGAGCAGTACTTC | CASSFRSNLYEQYF
14 | . | TRBJ2-2 | TRBV6-4 | medium-sized | TGTGCCAGCAGTGACGGGAGCTCCACCGGGGAGCTGTTTTTT | CASSDGSSTGELFF
16 | . | TRBJ2-7 | TRBV7-9 | . | TGTGCCAGCAGCCAAGGGGATGGAGGGGACCACTACGAGCAGTACTTC | CASSQGDGGDHYEQYF
16 | . | TRBJ2-2 | TRBV5-1 | . | TGCGCCACCAAAGAGATGGGTAGGCAGGGTTCCGGGGAGCTGTTTTTT | CATKEMGRQGSGELFF
13 | . | TRBJ1-1 | TRBV18 | . | TGTGCCAGCTCACCTTCTCCGAACACTGAAGCTTTCTTT | CASSPSPNTEAFF
13 | TRBD1 | TRBJ1-1 | TRBV29-1 | . | TGCAGCGTTCCGGACAGGGGCTGGACTGAAGCTTTCTTT | CSVPDRGWTEAFF
14 | . | TRBJ2-3 | TRBV6-5 | . | TGTGCCACCAGAACAGGGTCTAGCACAGATACGCAGTATTTT | CATRTGSSTDTQYF
12 | . | TRBJ1-2 | TRBV2 | . | TGTGCCAGCCGGCGGAGCGGCTATGGCTACACCTTC | CASRRSGYGYTF
15 | TRBD1 | TRBJ1-2 | TRBV6-1 | . | TGTGCCAGCAGTGAACTTGGACAGGGCGGCTATGGCTACACCTTC | CASSELGQGGYGYTF
14 | . | TRBJ1-2 | TRBV7-9 | . | TGTGCCAGCAGCTTAGGAGCGGTCGGAAGGAGCTACACCTTC | CASSLGAVGRSYTF
14 | . | TRBJ1-2 | TRBV5-4 | . | TGTGCCAGCAGCTTCTCACGGGGAGGGGGTGGCTACACCTTC | CASSFSRGGGGYTF
15 | . | TRBJ2-3 | TRBV5-1 | . | TGCGCCAGCAGCTCCCAGACAGGAAGCACAGATACGCAGTATTTT | CASSSQTGSTDTQYF
16 | . | TRBJ2-7 | TRBV6-6 | . | TGTGCCAGCAGTTACTCGGGGCAGAAAGTCTCCTACGAGCAGTACTTC | CASSYSGQKVSYEQYF
16 | TRBD2 | TRBJ2-7 | TRBV5-1 | . | TGCGCCAGCAGCTTGGATGTTGCGGGAGTCCTGCGCGAGCAGTACTTC | CASSLDVAGVLREQYF
11 | . | TRBJ2-1 | TRBV25-1 | . | TGTTGCACAGGGCGGGGGAATGAGCAGTTCTTC | CCTGRGNEQFF
10 | . | TRBJ1-1 | TRBV18 | . | TGTGCCAGCTCACAAAACACAACTTTCTTT | CASSQNTTFF
14 | . | TRBJ2-1 | TRBV30 | . | TGTGCCTGGAGTGTACAGTCAGGGGTCAATGAGCAGTTCTTC | CAWSVQSGVNEQFF
16 | . | TRBJ1-5 | TRBV7-9 | . | TGTGCCAGCAGCTTAGGGAACTCGGGGAGCAATCAGCCCCAGCATTTT | CASSLGNSGSNQPQHF
14 | . | TRBJ2-7 | TRBV7-9 | . | TGTGCCAGCAGCTCCCGGGGGTCGGGTGACGAGCAGTACTTC | CASSSRGSGDEQYF
13 | . | TRBJ2-7 | TRBV29-1 | . | TGCAGCGTTGCCCCAATCCTAGTCCACGAGCAGTACTTC | CSVAPILVHEQYF
13 | . | TRBJ1-1 | TRBV2 | . | TGTGCCAGCAGCCTTGACATTTCAACTGAAGCTTTCTTT | CASSLDISTEAFF
15 | TRBD1 | TRBJ1-3 | TRBV2 | . | TGTGCCAGCGCTCCAGGGGGATTCTCTGGAAACACCATATATTTT | CASAPGGFSGNTIYF
14 | . | TRBJ2-7 | TRBV5-6 | . | TGTGCCAGCAGCTCCCCGGTATACCCCACCGAGCAGTACTTC | CASSSPVYPTEQYF
15 | . | TRBJ1-2 | TRBV5-6 | . | TGTGCCAGCAGCAAACTCAGGTTGCCTGTCTATCGCTACACCTTC | CASSKLRLPVYRYTF
16 | TRBD2 | TRBJ2-2 | TRBV6-4 | . | TGTGCCAGCAGTGCCTATGGGGGGGCGAACACCGGGGAGCTGTTTTTT | CASSAYGGANTGELFF
14 | . | TRBJ2-7 | TRBV9 | . | TGTGCCAGCAGCGTAGGCGGGACCAATAGCGGGCAGTACTTC | CASSVGGTNSGQYF
15 | . | TRBJ2-7 | TRBV5-1 | . | TGCGCCAGCAGCTCGGAACGGGATCCTGCCTACGAGCAGTACTTC | CASSSERDPAYEQYF
17 | . | TRBJ1-1 | TRBV11-2 | . | TGTGCCAGCAGCTTGGGCCGGAGGGGTGCAAAGGCGACTGAAGCTTTCTTT | CASSLGRRGAKATEAFF
13 | TRBD1 | TRBJ2-7 | TRBV19 | . | TGTGCCAGTTCTTGGACAGGGGGTCGCGAGCAGTACTTC | CASSWTGGREQYF
15 | TRBD1 | TRBJ1-6 | TRBV27 | . | TGTGCCAGCAGTTGGGACAGTGTTTATAATTCACCCCTCCACTTT | CASSWDSVYNSPLHF
16 | . | TRBJ1-1 | TRBV29-1 | . | TGCAGCGTTGAAGATACCCCTCGACAGGCCGCTTTACTTACTTTCTTT | CSVEDTPRQAALLTFF
13 | . | TRBJ1-1 | TRBV2 | . | TGTGCCAGCAGCGGCGACATAAACACTGAAGCTTTCTTT | CASSGDINTEAFF
15 | TRBD2 | TRBJ2-5 | TRBV9 | . | TGTGCCAGCAGCGCGGGTAGCGGGAAGTACGAGACCCAGTACTTC | CASSAGSGKYETQYF